The T cell receptor beta chain described here comes from a study of graft-versus-host responses after intestinal transplantation. Study information: Among the recipients, transplants were multivisceral, liver-intestinal, or isolated intestinal. Anti-thymocyte globulin induction was given to all recipients, followed by tacrolimus and steroids for about 3 years. Overall study results and limits: The highest levels of circulating GvH clones went along with early declines in HvG clones after transplant. GvH clones were found in recipient marrow; some appeared first in ileum or blood.

With respect to this clone: Its antigen remains unknown.

There are 15 residues in the CDR3. Germline lookup yields CDR1 SNHLY and CDR2 FYNNEI. After removal of 7 bases from V and 10 bases from J, the junction contained 13 bases not matched to a gene. TCRdb's copy holds only in-frame clones and misses some; the assay was immunoSEQ multiplex PCR. The sample includes about 54,000 clones, roughly nine tenths of them seen just once. The chain couples TRBV2 to TRBJ2-1; 10 nucleotides align to TRBD1. This TCR derives from a human patient who received an intestinal transplant, so some T cells may come from the graft donor. The material was PBMCs, obtained 662 days after intestinal transplant. The CDR3 protein is CASKFPGTGVEEQFF. The CDR3 coding sequence is TGTGCCAGCAAGTTCCCCGGGACAGGGGTAGAGGAGCAGTTCTTC.